These 14 T cell receptor beta chains came from one sample sequenced in a study of shared clonotypes between healthy human individuals. Measured with immunoSEQ multiplex PCR; TCRdb has only the in-frame clones, and not every one. Of 2,500,000 or so clones listed, just under 95% are singletons. Sequencing used naive CD4+ T cells from PBMCs. Regarding subset: CD45RA+ positively selected. These receptors came from a man aged 18 to 30 in good health. Some clones in this sample may be carry-over from other donors' samples.

The chain couples TRBV5-6 to TRBJ1-5; 10 bases are a match to TRBD1. This CDR3 region has 16 residues. CDR1 and CDR2 (germline): SGHDT, YYEEEE. The ends lost 3 bases at V and 3 bases at J; junction bases unmatched: 6. The CDR3 sequence is CASSCAGTGDNQPQHF. In DNA, the CDR3 is TGTGCCAGCAGCTGCGCCGGGACAGGGGACAATCAGCCCCAGCATTTT.

This clone was found once. This rearrangement joins TRBV6-6 to TRBJ1-3; no definite D call. V lost 7 bases, J lost 0 bases, and 10 bases lay in between. The CDR3 runs to 14 residues. CDR1 is MNHNY and CDR2 is SVGAGI in the germline V gene (reference sequence). The CDR3 sequence: CASTNSLSGNTIYF. The CDR3, as DNA: TGTGCCAGCACCAACTCCCTCTCTGGAAACACCATATATTTT.

The sample holds one count of this clone. This sequence joins TRBV5-1 and TRBJ2-3, with 10 bases fitting TRBD1. Germline CDR1 is SGHRS and CDR2 is YFSETQ. J gave up 2 bases and V 6 bases, and 6 bases lay outside the gene matches. The CDR3 sequence is 15 residues long. CDR3 sequence: CASNPGQGFTDTQYF. The DNA for the CDR3 is TGCGCCAGCAATCCGGGACAGGGGTTCACAGATACGCAGTATTTT.

The chain links TRBV28 to TRBJ1-5; D might be TRBD1 (5 bases). Trimming left V 7 bases short and J 0 bases short, with 13 bases between. This CDR3 is 15 amino acids long. Germline CDR1 MDHEN, CDR2 SYDVKM. CDR3 loop: CASKKGRNSNQPQHF. CDR3 in DNA: TGTGCCAGCAAGAAGGGGCGTAATAGCAATCAGCCCCAGCATTTT.

The V gene is TRBV5-1, the J gene TRBJ2-6, with D perhaps TRBD1 (6 bases). Germline-derived CDR1 and CDR2 are SGHRS and YFSETQ. CDR3 length equals 17 residues. V lost 0 bases, J lost 1 base, and 11 bases lay in between. In DNA form, the CDR3 reads TGCGCCAGCAGCTTGGATGGGGGCGCGTCTGGGGCCAACGTCCTGACTTTC. It yields the protein CASSLDGGASGANVLTF.

This chain connects TRBV5-1 to TRBJ2-1; no clear D gene. CDR1 SGHRS and CDR2 YFSETQ come from the germline V gene. The CDR3 runs 15 residues. V was clipped by 0 bases and J by 9 bases, with 16 bases between them. CDR3 residues: CASSLARGVGIEQFF. The DNA of the CDR3 is TGCGCCAGCAGCTTGGCTCGCGGAGTCGGCATTGAGCAGTTCTTC.

The chain joins TRBV10-3 to TRBJ2-7, with 9 positions matching TRBD2. Germline CDR1 ENHRY, CDR2 SYGVKD. This CDR3 comprises 14 residues. The J segment lost 7 bases and the V segment lost 2 bases, leaving 6 bases of the junction unmatched. The CDR3 loop is CAISEGTSSLEQYF. The CDR3 DNA reads as TGTGCCATCAGTGAGGGGACTAGCTCGTTGGAGCAGTACTTC.

In its sample, this clone was seen a few times. The rearrangement links TRBV11-3 to TRBJ1-1; TRBD1 agrees at 7 bases. Germline V lookup: CDR1 SGHNT, CDR2 YENEEA. This CDR3 is 12 amino acids long. V lost 1 base to trimming and J lost 10 bases; unmatched junction nucleotides: 3. CDR3 in DNA: TGTGCCAGCAGCTTAGGACAGGGTAGAGCTTTCTTT. Its translation is CASSLGQGRAFF.

This clone was detected once. V and J are TRBV19 and TRBJ2-3; TRBD1 aligns across 12 bases. Germline trimming cut 6 bases from V and 5 bases from J; bases unmatched to any gene: 12. Germline V lookup: CDR1 LNHDA, CDR2 SQIVND (reference sequence). The CDR3 is made up of 17 amino acids. The CDR3 nucleotides read TGTGCCAGTAGGCCGTCGGGGCGGGACAGGGGGCAAGATACGCAGTATTTT. Its protein is CASRPSGRDRGQDTQYF.

The chain is built from TRBV25-1 and TRBJ1-4; no definite D call. The CDR3 is 13 residues long. In germline, CDR1 is MGHDK, CDR2 SYGVNS. Deletions cut 6 bases from V and 8 bases from J, with 13 bases between. Here the CDR3 reads CASSGEFGEKLFF. The CDR3 coding sequence is TGTGCCAGCAGCGGGGAGTTTGGGGAAAAACTGTTTTTT.

This clone has a single count. V and J are TRBV5-1 and TRBJ2-3; 9 bases map to TRBD1. From germline, CDR1 is SGHRS and CDR2 YFSETQ. The CDR3 sequence is 16 residues long. With 4 bases clipped from V and 6 bases from J, the junction kept 12 bases outside the gene matches. Written as DNA, the CDR3 is TGCGCCAGCAGCCATTACGGGACAGGGTATGATGATACGCAGTATTTT. Residues: CASSHYGTGYDDTQYF. Full variable domain (rest looked up from reference TRBV5-1 and TRBJ2-3): KAGVTQTPRYLIKTRGQQVTLSCSPISGHRSVSWYQQTPGQGLQFLFEYFSETQRNKGNFPGRFSGRQFSNSRSEMNVSTLELGDSALYLCASSHYGTGYDDTQYFGPGTRLTVL.

This chain connects TRBV19 to TRBJ2-1; D perhaps matches TRBD2 (6 bases). Deletions cut 4 bases from V and 8 bases from J, with 15 bases between. This CDR3 contains 14 residues. The germline V gene has CDR1 LNHDA and CDR2 SQIVND (reference sequence). CDR3 region: CASSTQLASDEQFF. DNA for the CDR3: TGTGCCAGTAGTACCCAACTAGCTTCTGATGAGCAGTTCTTC.

As to this clone: In the same sample, other DNA sequences code for this CDR3. V gene TRBV18 combines with J gene TRBJ2-1; 7 bases fit TRBD2. The CDR3 has 15 amino acids. Germline CDR1 reads KGHSH; CDR2 reads LQKENI. V shed 3 bases and J 1 base; nucleotides not matched to a gene: 3. The CDR3 loop reads CASSPLGGSYNEQFF. CDR3 bases: TGTGCCAGCTCACCGCTGGGAGGGTCCTACAATGAGCAGTTCTTC. Full variable domain (remainder filled in from reference TRBV18 and TRBJ2-1): NAGVMQNPRHLVRRRGQEARLRCSPMKGHSHVYWYRQLPEEGLKFMVYLQKENIIDESGMPKERFSAEFPKEGPSILRIQQVVRGDSAAYFCASSPLGGSYNEQFFGPGTRLTVL.

The CDR3 bases are TGTGCCAGCAGTGGGGGACGAGGGGTGGGTAGGATGAACACTGAAGCTTTCTTT. It codes for CASSGGRGVGRMNTEAFF. V is TRBV6-1 and J is TRBJ1-1; weak D call: TRBD1 (5 bases). The CDR3 contains 18 residues. The V end was cut by 4 bases, the J end by 0 bases, with 21 bases between. Per the germline V gene, CDR1 is MNHNS and CDR2 is SASEGT.